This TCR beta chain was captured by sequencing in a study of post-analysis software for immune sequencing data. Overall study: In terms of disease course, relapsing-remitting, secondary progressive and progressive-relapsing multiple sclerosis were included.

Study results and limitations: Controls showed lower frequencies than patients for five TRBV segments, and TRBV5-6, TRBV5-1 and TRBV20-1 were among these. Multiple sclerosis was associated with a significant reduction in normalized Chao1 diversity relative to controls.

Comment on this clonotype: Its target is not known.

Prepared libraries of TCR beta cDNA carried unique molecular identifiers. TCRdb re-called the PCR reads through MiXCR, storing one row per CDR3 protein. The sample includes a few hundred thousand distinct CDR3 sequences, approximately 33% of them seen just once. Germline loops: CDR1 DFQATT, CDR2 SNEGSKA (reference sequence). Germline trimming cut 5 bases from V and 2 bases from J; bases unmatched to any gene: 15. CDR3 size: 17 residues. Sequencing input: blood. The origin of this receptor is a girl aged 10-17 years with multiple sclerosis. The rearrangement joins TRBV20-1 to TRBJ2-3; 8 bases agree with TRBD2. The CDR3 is CSAGGAWEAGVTDTQYF. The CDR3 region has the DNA TGCAGTGCTGGTGGGGCTTGGGAAGCGGGGGTCACAGATACGCAGTATTTT.